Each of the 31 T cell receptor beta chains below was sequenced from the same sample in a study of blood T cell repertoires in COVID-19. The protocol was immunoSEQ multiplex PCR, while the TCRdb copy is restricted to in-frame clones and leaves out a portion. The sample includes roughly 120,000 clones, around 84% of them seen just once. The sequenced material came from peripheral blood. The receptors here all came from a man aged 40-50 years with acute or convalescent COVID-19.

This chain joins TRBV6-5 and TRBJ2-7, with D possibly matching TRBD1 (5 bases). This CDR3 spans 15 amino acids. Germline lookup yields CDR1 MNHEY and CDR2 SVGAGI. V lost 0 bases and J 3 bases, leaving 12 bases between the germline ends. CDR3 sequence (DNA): TGTGCCAGCAGTTACTCGACGTCCCAGGGCTACGAGCAGTACTTC. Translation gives CASSYSTSQGYEQYF.

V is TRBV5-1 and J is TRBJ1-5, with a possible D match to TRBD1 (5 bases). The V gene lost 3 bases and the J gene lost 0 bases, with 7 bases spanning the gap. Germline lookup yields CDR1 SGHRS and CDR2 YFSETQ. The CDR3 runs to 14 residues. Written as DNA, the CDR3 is TGCGCCAGCAGCTGGGGGGATAGCAATCAGCCCCAGCATTTT. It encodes CASSWGDSNQPQHF.

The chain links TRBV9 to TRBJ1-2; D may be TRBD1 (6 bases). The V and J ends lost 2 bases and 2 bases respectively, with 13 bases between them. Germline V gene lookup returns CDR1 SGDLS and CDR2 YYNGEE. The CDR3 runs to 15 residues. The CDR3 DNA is TGTGCCAGCAGCGTCGTCCAGGGGCCCAACTATGGCTACACCTTC. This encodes CASSVVQGPNYGYTF.

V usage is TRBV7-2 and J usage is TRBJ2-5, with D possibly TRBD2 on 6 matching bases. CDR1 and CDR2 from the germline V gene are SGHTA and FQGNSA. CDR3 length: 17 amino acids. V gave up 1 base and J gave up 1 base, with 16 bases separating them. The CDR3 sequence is CASSLVLGLDVQETQYF. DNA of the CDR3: TGTGCCAGCAGCTTAGTCCTGGGACTCGATGTCCAAGAGACCCAGTACTTC.

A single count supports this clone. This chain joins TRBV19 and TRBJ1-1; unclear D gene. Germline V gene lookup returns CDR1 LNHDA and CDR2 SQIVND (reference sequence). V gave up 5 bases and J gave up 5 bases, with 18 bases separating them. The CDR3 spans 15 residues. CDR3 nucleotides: TGTGCCAGTAGTTCCGCCCCGCGGGATATTACTGAAGCTTTCTTT. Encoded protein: CASSSAPRDITEAFF.

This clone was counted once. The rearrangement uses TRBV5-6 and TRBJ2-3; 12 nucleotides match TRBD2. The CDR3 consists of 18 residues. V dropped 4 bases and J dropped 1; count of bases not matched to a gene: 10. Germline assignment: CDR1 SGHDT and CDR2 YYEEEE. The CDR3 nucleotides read TGTGCCAGCAGCGGGGGCCTGGGACTAGCGGGTGGCACAGATACGCAGTATTTT. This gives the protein CASSGGLGLAGGTDTQYF.

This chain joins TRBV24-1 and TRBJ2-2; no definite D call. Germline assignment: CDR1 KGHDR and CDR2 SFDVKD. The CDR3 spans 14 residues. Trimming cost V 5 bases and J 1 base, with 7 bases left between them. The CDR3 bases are TGTGCCACCAGTGGGGCGAAGAACACCGGGGAGCTGTTTTTT. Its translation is CATSGAKNTGELFF.

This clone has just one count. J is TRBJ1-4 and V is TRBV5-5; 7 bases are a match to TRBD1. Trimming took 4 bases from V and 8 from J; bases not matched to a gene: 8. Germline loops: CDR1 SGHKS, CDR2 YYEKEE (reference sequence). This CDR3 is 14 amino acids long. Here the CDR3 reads CASSHPTGDEKLFF. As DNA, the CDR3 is TGTGCCAGCAGCCACCCAACAGGGGACGAAAAACTGTTTTTT.

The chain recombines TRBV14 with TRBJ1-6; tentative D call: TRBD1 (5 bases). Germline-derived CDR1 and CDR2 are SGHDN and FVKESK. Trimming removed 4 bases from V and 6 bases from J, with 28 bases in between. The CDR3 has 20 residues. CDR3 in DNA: TGTGCCAGCAGCCCGTCTTTCCAGGGCGGAAGATCCATACTTAATTCACCCCTCCACTTT. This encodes CASSPSFQGGRSILNSPLHF. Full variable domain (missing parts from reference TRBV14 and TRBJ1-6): EAGVTQFPSHSVIEKGQTVTLRCDPISGHDNLYWYRRVMGKEIKFLLHFVKESKQDESGMPNNRFLAERTGGTYSTLKVQPAELEDSGVYFCASSPSFQGGRSILNSPLHFGNGTRLTVT.

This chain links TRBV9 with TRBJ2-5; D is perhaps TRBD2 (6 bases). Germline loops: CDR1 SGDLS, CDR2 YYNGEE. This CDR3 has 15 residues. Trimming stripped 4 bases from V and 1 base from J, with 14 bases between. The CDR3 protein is CASSPDGGTQETQYF. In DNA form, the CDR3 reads TGTGCCAGCAGCCCAGATGGGGGGACCCAAGAGACCCAGTACTTC.

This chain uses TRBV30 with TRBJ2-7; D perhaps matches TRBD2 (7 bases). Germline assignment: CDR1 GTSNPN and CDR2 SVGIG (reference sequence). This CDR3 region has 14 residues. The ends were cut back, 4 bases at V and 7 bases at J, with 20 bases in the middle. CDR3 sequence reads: CAWKGGGTQREQYF. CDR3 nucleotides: TGTGCCTGGAAAGGGGGGGGGACCCAGCGGGAGCAGTACTTC.

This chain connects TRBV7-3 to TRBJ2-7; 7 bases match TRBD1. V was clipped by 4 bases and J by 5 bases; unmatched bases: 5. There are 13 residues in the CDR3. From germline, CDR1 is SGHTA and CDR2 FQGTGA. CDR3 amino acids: CASSSMTGNEQYF. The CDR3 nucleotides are TGTGCCAGCAGCTCGATGACAGGGAACGAGCAGTACTTC.

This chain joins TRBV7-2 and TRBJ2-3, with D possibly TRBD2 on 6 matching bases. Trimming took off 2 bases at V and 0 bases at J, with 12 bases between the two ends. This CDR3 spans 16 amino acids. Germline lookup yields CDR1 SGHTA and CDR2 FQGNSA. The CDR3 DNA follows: TGTGCCAGCAGCTTAACCCTAGCGAGGAGCACAGATACGCAGTATTTT. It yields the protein CASSLTLARSTDTQYF. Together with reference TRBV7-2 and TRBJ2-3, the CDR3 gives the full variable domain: GAGVSQSPSNKVTEKGKDVELRCDPISGHTALYWYRQSLGQGLEFLIYFQGNSAPDKSGLPSDRFSAERTGGSVSTLTIQRTQQEDSAVYLCASSLTLARSTDTQYFGPGTRLTVL.

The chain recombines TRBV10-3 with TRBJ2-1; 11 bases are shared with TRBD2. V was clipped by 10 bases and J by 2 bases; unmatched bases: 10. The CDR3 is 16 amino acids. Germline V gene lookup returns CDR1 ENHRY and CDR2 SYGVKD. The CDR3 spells CATILAGDLAYNEQFF. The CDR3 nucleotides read TGTGCCACTATACTAGCGGGGGACTTGGCCTACAATGAGCAGTTCTTC.

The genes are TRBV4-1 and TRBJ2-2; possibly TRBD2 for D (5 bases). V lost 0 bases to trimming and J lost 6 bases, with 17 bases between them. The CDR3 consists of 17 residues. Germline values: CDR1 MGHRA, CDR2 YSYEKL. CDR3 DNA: TGCGCCAGCAGCCAAGATACGCCTATTACGAGGGCCGGGGAGCTGTTTTTT. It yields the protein CASSQDTPITRAGELFF.

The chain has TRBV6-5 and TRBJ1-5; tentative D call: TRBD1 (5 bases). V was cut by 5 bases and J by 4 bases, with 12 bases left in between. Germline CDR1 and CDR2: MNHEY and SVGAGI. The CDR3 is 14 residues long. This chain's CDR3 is CASSPEGQNQPQHF. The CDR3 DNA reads TGTGCCAGCAGTCCGGAGGGGCAGAATCAGCCCCAGCATTTT.

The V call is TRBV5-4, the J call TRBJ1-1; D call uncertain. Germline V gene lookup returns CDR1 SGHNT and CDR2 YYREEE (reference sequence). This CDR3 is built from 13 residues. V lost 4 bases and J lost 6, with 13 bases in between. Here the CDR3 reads CASSEDNASEAFF. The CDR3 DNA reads TGTGCCAGCAGCGAAGACAATGCCTCTGAAGCTTTCTTT.

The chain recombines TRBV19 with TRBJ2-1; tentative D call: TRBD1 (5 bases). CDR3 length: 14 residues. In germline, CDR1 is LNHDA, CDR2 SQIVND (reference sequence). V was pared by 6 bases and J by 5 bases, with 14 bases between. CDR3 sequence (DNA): TGTGCCAGTAGGCAGGGCGGTCCTCACAATGAGCAGTTCTTC. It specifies CASRQGGPHNEQFF.

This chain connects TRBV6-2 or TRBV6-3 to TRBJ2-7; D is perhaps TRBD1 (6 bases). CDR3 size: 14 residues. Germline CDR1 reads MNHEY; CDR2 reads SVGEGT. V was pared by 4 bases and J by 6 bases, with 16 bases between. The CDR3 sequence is CASSCAGVFCEQYF. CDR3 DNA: TGTGCCAGCAGTTGCGCAGGGGTTTTTTGCGAGCAGTACTTC.

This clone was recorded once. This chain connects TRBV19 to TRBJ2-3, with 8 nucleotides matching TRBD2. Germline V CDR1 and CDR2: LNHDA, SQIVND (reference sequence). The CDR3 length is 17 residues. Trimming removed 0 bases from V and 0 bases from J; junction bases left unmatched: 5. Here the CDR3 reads CASSIERGVHSTDTQYF. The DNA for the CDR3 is TGTGCCAGTAGTATAGAGCGGGGGGTCCATAGCACAGATACGCAGTATTTT. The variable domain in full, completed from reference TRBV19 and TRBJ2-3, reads DGGITQSPKYLFRKEGQNVTLSCEQNLNHDAMYWYRQDPGQGLRLIYYSQIVNDFQKGDIAEGYSVSREKKESFPLTVTSAQKNPTAFYLCASSIERGVHSTDTQYFGPGTRLTVL.

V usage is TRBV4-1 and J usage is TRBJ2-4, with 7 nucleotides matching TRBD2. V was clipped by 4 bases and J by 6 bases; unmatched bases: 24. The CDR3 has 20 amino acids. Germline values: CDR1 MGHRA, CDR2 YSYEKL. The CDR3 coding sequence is TGCGCCAGCAGCCTAAAGGGAGCTGTTGCGGGGCCGGGGGGTGGAAACATTCAGTACTTC. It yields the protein CASSLKGAVAGPGGGNIQYF.

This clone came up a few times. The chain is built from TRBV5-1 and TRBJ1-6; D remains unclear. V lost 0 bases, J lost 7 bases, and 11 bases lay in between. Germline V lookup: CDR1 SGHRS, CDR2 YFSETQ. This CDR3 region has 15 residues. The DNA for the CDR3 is TGCGCCAGCAGCTTGGCGGGATCCCCCAATTCACCCCTCCACTTT. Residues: CASSLAGSPNSPLHF.

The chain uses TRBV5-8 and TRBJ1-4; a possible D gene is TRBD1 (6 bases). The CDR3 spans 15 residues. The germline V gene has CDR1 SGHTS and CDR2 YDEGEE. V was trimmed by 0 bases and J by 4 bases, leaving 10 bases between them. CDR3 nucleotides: TGTGCCAGCAGCTTGGGGACAGTTGGTAATGAAAAACTGTTTTTT. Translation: CASSLGTVGNEKLFF. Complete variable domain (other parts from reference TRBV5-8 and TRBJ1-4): EAGVTQSPTHLIKTRGQQATLRCSPISGHTSVYWYQQALGLGLQFLLWYDEGEERNRGNFPPRFSGRQFPNYSSELNVNALELEDSALYLCASSLGTVGNEKLFFGSGTQLSVL.

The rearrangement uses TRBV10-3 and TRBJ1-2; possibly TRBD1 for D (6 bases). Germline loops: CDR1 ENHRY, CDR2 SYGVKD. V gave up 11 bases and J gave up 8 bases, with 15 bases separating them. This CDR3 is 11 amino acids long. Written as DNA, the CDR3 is TGTGCCGTCATGACAGGTGAAGGCTACACCTTC. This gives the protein CAVMTGEGYTF.

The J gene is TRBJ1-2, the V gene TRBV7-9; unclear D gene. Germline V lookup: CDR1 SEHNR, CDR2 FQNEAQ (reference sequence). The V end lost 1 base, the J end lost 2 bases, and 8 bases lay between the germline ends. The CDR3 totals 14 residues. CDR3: CASSLDEGNYGYTF. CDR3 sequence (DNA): TGTGCCAGCAGCTTAGATGAGGGAAACTATGGCTACACCTTC.

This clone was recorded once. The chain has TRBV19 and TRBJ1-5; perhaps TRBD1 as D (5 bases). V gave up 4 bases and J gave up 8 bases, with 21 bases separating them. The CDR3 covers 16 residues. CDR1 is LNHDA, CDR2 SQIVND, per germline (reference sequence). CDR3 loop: CASSSPARAPFEPQHF. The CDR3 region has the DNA TGTGCCAGTAGTAGTCCCGCCAGGGCCCCCTTCGAGCCCCAGCATTTT. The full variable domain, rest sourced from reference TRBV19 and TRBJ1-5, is DGGITQSPKYLFRKEGQNVTLSCEQNLNHDAMYWYRQDPGQGLRLIYYSQIVNDFQKGDIAEGYSVSREKKESFPLTVTSAQKNPTAFYLCASSSPARAPFEPQHFGDGTRLSIL.

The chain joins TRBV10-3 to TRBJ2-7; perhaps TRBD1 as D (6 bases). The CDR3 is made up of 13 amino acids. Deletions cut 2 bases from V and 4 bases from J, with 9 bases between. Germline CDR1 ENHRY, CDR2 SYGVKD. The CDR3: CAISETGNYEQYF. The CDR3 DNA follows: TGTGCCATCAGTGAGACAGGGAATTACGAGCAGTACTTC.

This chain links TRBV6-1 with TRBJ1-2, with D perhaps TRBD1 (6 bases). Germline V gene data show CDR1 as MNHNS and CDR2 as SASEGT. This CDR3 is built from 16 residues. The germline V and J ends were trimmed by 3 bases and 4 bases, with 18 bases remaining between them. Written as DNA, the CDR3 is TGTGCCAGCAGTGACCATTGGGGCAGGGGCGGCTATGGCTACACCTTC. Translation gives CASSDHWGRGGYGYTF.

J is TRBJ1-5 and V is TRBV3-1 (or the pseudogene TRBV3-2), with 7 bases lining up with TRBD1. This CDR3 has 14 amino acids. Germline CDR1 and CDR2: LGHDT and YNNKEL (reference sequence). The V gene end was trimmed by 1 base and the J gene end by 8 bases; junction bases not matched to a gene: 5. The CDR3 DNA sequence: TGTGCCAGCAGCCAAGCGGCAGGGGGTGAGCCCCAGCATTTT. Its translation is CASSQAAGGEPQHF.

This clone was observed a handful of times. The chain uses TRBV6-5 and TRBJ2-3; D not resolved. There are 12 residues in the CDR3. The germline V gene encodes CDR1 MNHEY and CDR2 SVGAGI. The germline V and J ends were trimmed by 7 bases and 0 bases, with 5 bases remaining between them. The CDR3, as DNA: TGTGCCAGCACCCAGAGCACAGATACGCAGTATTTT. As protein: CASTQSTDTQYF.

The CDR3 loop is CASSSTHRGLYEQYF. DNA for the CDR3: TGTGCCAGCAGCTCGACCCACAGGGGGCTCTACGAGCAGTACTTC. V is TRBV13 and J is TRBJ2-7, with 9 bases fitting TRBD1. CDR3 length equals 15 residues. CDR1 is PRHDT and CDR2 is FYEKMQ in the germline V gene (reference sequence). V was pared by 4 bases and J by 3 bases, with 7 bases of the junction left unmatched.